This T cell receptor (beta chain) stems from a study of blood T cell repertoires in COVID-19. Study details: T cells, B-cell-depleted T cells, or PBMCs supplied cDNA or gDNA.

The CDR3 has 11 amino acids. Germline V lookup: CDR1 SEHNR, CDR2 FQNEAQ (reference sequence). The V and J ends lost 6 bases and 3 bases respectively, with 4 bases between them. Clones were read by immunoSEQ multiplex PCR, and TCRdb kept only the in-frame ones, dropping some. Of some 220,000 clones in the sample, 82% were seen once. Sequencing was done on a sample of peripheral blood. The receptor comes from a woman between 70 and 85 years old with COVID-19, enrolled during active disease. This chain connects TRBV7-9 to TRBJ2-3; D is undetermined. The CDR3 DNA reads as TGTGCCAGCAGTCCTACAGATACGCAGTATTTT. Residues: CASSPTDTQYF. The entire variable domain, with the rest obtained from reference TRBV7-9 and TRBJ2-3, is as follows: DTGVSQNPRHKITKRGQNVTFRCDPISEHNRLYWYRQTLGQGPEFLTYFQNEAQLEKSRLLSDRFSAERPKGSFSTLEIQRTEQGDSAMYLCASSPTDTQYFGPGTRLTVL.